One sample yielded the 10 T cell receptor beta chains listed below, sequenced in a study of cytomegalovirus exposure and HLA in healthy donors. Both 60 Vbeta primers and 13 Jbeta primers went into the PCR. Data came from immunoSEQ multiplex PCR; TCRdb stores just in-frame clones and leaves some out. The repertoire consists of 100,000 or so clones, with around 81% occurring once and the leading ten covering 2% to 2.5%. Sequencing was carried out using PBMCs. The receptors here all came from a man aged 18 to 29 in good health and CMV-seronegative.

In its sample, this clone was seen a few times. The chain joins TRBV14 to TRBJ2-1; no reliable D call. Germline loops: CDR1 SGHDN, CDR2 FVKESK. The CDR3 extends over 15 amino acids. Trimming took 0 bases from V and 2 from J, leaving 8 bases between them. The CDR3 coding sequence is TGTGCCAGCAGCCAAGAGCCGAGCACCTACAATGAGCAGTTCTTC. Residues: CASSQEPSTYNEQFF.

The DNA for the CDR3 is TGTGCCAGCTCTCGGGACAGAGTAAGCTCCTATAATTCACCCCTCCACTTT. It translates to CASSRDRVSSYNSPLHF. The chain couples TRBV18 to TRBJ1-6, with TRBD1 matching 7 bases. Germline assignment: CDR1 KGHSH and CDR2 LQKENI. The CDR3 has 17 residues. V was pared by 6 bases and J by 0 bases, with 8 bases of the junction left unmatched. Full variable domain (rest looked up from reference TRBV18 and TRBJ1-6): NAGVMQNPRHLVRRRGQEARLRCSPMKGHSHVYWYRQLPEEGLKFMVYLQKENIIDESGMPKERFSAEFPKEGPSILRIQQVVRGDSAAYFCASSRDRVSSYNSPLHFGNGTRLTVT.

The V call is TRBV10-1, the J call TRBJ2-4; 7 nucleotides align to TRBD1. Germline loops: CDR1 WNHNN, CDR2 SYGVQD (reference sequence). V lost 2 bases and J lost 6; bases outside the gene matches: 4. This CDR3 is built from 14 residues. This chain's CDR3 is CASSEGQGVNIQYF. As DNA, the CDR3 is TGCGCCAGCAGTGAGGGGCAGGGGGTAAACATTCAGTACTTC.

This clone was recorded only once. The chain carries TRBV12-5 and TRBJ2-5; TRBD2 matches 10 bases. The CDR3 length is 16 residues. Per germline, CDR1 LGHNT and CDR2 FRNRAP. The V and J ends lost 0 bases and 7 bases, in that order; junction bases with no gene match: 8. The CDR3 nucleotides read TGTGCTAGTGGTTTGGTACAGGGACTAGCGAGGGGGACCCAGTACTTC. The encoded protein is CASGLVQGLARGTQYF.

V is TRBV6-1 and J is TRBJ1-6; 7 bases align to TRBD1. The ends lost 5 bases at V and 10 bases at J; junction bases unmatched: 8. CDR3 size: 14 residues. The germline V gene encodes CDR1 MNHNS and CDR2 SASEGT. CDR3 loop: CASSSDRALSPLHF. CDR3 coding DNA: TGTGCCAGCAGTAGTGACAGGGCGTTATCACCCCTCCACTTT.

The chain carries TRBV4-1 and TRBJ1-1; D is possibly TRBD1 (6 bases). Germline V lookup: CDR1 MGHRA, CDR2 YSYEKL. Trimming cost V 2 bases and J 3 bases, with 10 bases left between them. This CDR3 has 14 residues. The CDR3 DNA reads as TGCGCCAGCAGCCAAAGACAGGACGACACTGAAGCTTTCTTT. Translation: CASSQRQDDTEAFF.

J is TRBJ1-1 and V is TRBV6-1; no reliable D call. Trimming removed 6 bases at V and 5 bases at J, with 10 bases between. The CDR3 totals 12 residues. CDR1 and CDR2 (germline): MNHNS, SASEGT. As DNA, the CDR3 is TGTGCCAGCAGCCCCCCAGTGACTGAAGCTTTCTTT. Its translation is CASSPPVTEAFF.

This chain uses TRBV5-6 with TRBJ2-3; 8 bases align to TRBD1. Germline V gene lookup returns CDR1 SGHDT and CDR2 YYEEEE. The V segment lost 0 bases and the J segment 4 bases; nucleotides outside the gene matches: 4. This CDR3 contains 15 residues. The CDR3 is CASSLGQGAADTQYF. In nucleotides, the CDR3 is TGTGCCAGCAGCTTGGGTCAGGGGGCGGCAGATACGCAGTATTTT.

The chain carries TRBV11-3 and TRBJ2-2, with 11 bases that match TRBD1. Germline V gene lookup returns CDR1 SGHNT and CDR2 YENEEA. This CDR3 has 16 residues. V was clipped by 1 base and J by 6 bases; unmatched bases: 4. The CDR3 loop is CASSLGGQGDAGELFF. The CDR3 DNA is TGTGCCAGCAGCTTAGGGGGACAGGGGGATGCCGGGGAGCTGTTTTTT.

The chain couples TRBV15 to TRBJ2-1; 7 nucleotides line up with TRBD2. V trimming: 5 bases; J trimming: 5 bases; junction bases outside the gene matches: 15. CDR1 and CDR2 from the germline V gene are LNHNV and YYDKDF (reference sequence). The CDR3 sequence is 17 residues long. The CDR3 here is CATSGQRGSHYDNEQFF. In nucleotides, the CDR3 is TGTGCCACCAGCGGCCAGCGGGGCTCTCACTACGACAATGAGCAGTTCTTC.